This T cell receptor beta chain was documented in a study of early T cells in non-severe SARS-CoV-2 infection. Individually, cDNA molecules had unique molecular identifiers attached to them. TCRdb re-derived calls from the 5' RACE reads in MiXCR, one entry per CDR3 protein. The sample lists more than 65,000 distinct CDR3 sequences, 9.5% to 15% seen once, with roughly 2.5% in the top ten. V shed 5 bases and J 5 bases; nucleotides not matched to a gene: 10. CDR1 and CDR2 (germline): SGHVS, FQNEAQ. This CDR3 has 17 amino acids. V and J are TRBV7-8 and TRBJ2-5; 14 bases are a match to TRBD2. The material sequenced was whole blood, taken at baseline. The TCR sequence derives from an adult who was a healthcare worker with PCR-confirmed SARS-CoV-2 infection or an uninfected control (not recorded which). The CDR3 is CASSLGLAGGSGETQYF. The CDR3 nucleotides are TGTGCCAGCAGCCTCGGACTAGCGGGGGGCTCGGGGGAGACCCAGTACTTC.